This T cell receptor beta chain was observed in a study of blood T cell repertoires in COVID-19. Profiled with immunoSEQ multiplex PCR; TCRdb holds only in-frame clones, not every one. The profile shows over 200,000 clones, about nine tenths of them singletons. Germline CDR1 and CDR2: MGHRA and YSYEKL. This CDR3 region has 16 residues. The trim removed 4 bases at V and 7 bases at J, leaving 11 bases unmatched. This chain links TRBV4-1 with TRBJ2-7, with 12 bases that match TRBD2. This receptor was obtained from a man aged 60-69 years who had recovered from COVID-19. Sequencing was carried out using peripheral blood. The chain's CDR3 is CASSREATSGGGEQYF. The CDR3, as DNA: TGCGCCAGCAGCCGGGAGGCGACTAGCGGGGGCGGGGAGCAGTACTTC.